This record concerns one T cell receptor beta chain sequence. Its matching antigen is unknown. The CDR3 runs 14 residues. V lost 4 bases, J lost 3 bases, and 12 bases lay in between. CDR1 PRHDT and CDR2 FYEKMQ come from the germline V gene (reference sequence). The data derive from a study of cytomegalovirus exposure and HLA in healthy donors. Study conclusions and caveats: In vitro work confirmed that three CMV-associated chains recognize CMV antigens.

The PCR ran on 60 Vbeta and 13 Jbeta primers. Only in-frame clones appear in the TCRdb table, and some are missing; sequencing was by immunoSEQ multiplex PCR. The top ten hold about 2.9% of the sample, which has some 30,000 clones, just under 90% seen once. V and J are TRBV13 and TRBJ1-1; D perhaps matches TRBD1 (5 bases). This receptor was obtained from a boy aged 10-17 years in good health and CMV-seronegative. The sequenced sample was PBMCs. As DNA, the CDR3 is TGTGCCAGCAGCTCACCAGGGAAGGACACTGAAGCTTTCTTT. This encodes CASSSPGKDTEAFF.